Below are 24 T cell receptor beta chains sequenced from a single sample in a study of cytomegalovirus exposure and HLA in healthy donors. Vbeta (60) and Jbeta (13) primers were used in the PCR. Sequencing was performed with immunoSEQ multiplex PCR; in TCRdb, only in-frame clones are kept and a portion is missing. The repertoire includes under 250,000 clones, roughly 81% of them detected once, and roughly 0.26% sits in the top ten. The source material was PBMCs. The origin of the receptors is a girl aged 2-10 years in good health and CMV-seronegative.

A word on this clone: One end of the junction varies from germline; a read error may be responsible. V is TRBV7-9 and J is TRBJ2-1; TRBD2 aligns across 11 bases. CDR3 length: 16 residues. CDR1 and CDR2 (germline): SEHNR, FQNEAQ (reference sequence). This CDR3 reads CSSSPSTSGSYNEQFF. The CDR3 region has the DNA TGTTCCAGCAGCCCCTCCACTAGCGGGAGCTACAATGAGCAGTTCTTC. The whole variable domain, remainder taken from reference TRBV7-9 and TRBJ2-1, is DTGVSQNPRHKITKRGQNVTFRCDPISEHNRLYWYRQTLGQGPEFLTYFQNEAQLEKSRLLSDRFSAERPKGSFSTLEIQRTEQGDSAMYLCSSSPSTSGSYNEQFFGPGTRLTVL.

This chain's CDR3 is CASSFGSGGWQFF. The CDR3 nucleotides read TGTGCCAGCAGCTTCGGATCGGGGGGGTGGCAGTTCTTC. The genes are TRBV11-2 and TRBJ2-1; 8 nucleotides match TRBD2. Germline V gives CDR1 SGHAT, CDR2 FQNNGV. CDR3 length: 13 residues. The ends lost 3 bases at V and 12 bases at J; junction bases unmatched: 7.

The chain carries TRBV4-2 and TRBJ1-1; 9 bases map to TRBD1. J gave up 3 bases and V 3 bases, and 8 bases lay outside the gene matches. The CDR3 has 16 amino acids. The germline CDR1 and CDR2 sequences are LGHNA and YNFKEQ. The CDR3 spells CASSQTGDRGYTEAFF. CDR3 sequence (DNA): TGTGCCAGCAGCCAGACGGGCGACAGGGGGTACACTGAAGCTTTCTTT.

This sequence joins TRBV10-3 and TRBJ2-3; 10 bases are shared with TRBD2. This CDR3 is built from 18 residues. V lost 3 bases, J lost 1 base, and 10 bases stayed unmatched. Per the germline V gene, CDR1 is ENHRY and CDR2 is SYGVKD. CDR3 loop: CAISDVPTTSGGTDTQYF. The CDR3 DNA reads TGTGCCATCAGTGATGTGCCCACTACTAGCGGGGGCACAGATACGCAGTATTTT.

The CDR3 bases are TGTGCCAGCAGCTCGAGTGACAGGGGGAGCACTGAAGCTTTCTTT. This translates into CASSSSDRGSTEAFF. The chain has TRBV7-9 and TRBJ1-1; 9 nucleotides line up with TRBD1. CDR1 is SEHNR and CDR2 is FQNEAQ in the germline V gene (reference sequence). J gave up 4 bases and V 4 bases, and 7 bases lay outside the gene matches. The CDR3 covers 15 residues. Together with reference TRBV7-9 and TRBJ1-1, the CDR3 gives the full variable domain: DTGVSQNPRHKITKRGQNVTFRCDPISEHNRLYWYRQTLGQGPEFLTYFQNEAQLEKSRLLSDRFSAERPKGSFSTLEIQRTEQGDSAMYLCASSSSDRGSTEAFFGQGTRLTVV.

The CDR3 protein is CASTLRPYRGLVSGNTIYF. CDR3 nucleotide sequence: TGTGCCAGCACCCTCAGGCCGTACAGGGGATTGGTCTCTGGAAACACCATATATTTT. The chain uses TRBV27 and TRBJ1-3; 7 bases are shared with TRBD1. This CDR3 spans 19 amino acids. In germline, CDR1 is MNHEY, CDR2 SMNVEV (reference sequence). J was trimmed by 0 bases and V by 7 bases; bases with no gene match: 18.

V gene TRBV4-2 combines with J gene TRBJ2-5, with TRBD2 identical over 8 bases. Germline values: CDR1 LGHNA, CDR2 YNFKEQ. With V trimmed by 0 bases and J by 5 bases, 11 bases remained unmatched. CDR3 length: 17 amino acids. DNA for the CDR3: TGTGCCAGCAGCCAAGATCACAGCGGGGGAGTCAGGGAGACCCAGTACTTC. Translating it yields CASSQDHSGGVRETQYF.

The chain joins TRBV9 to TRBJ2-1; 10 nucleotides match TRBD2. The junction had 0 bases not matched to a gene; V was cut back by 0 bases and J by 0 bases. The CDR3 is made up of 16 amino acids. The germline CDR1 and CDR2 sequences are SGDLS and YYNGEE. The DNA for the CDR3 is TGTGCCAGCAGCGTAGGGACTAGCGGCTCCTACAATGAGCAGTTCTTC. Protein: CASSVGTSGSYNEQFF.

V gene TRBV11-2 combines with J gene TRBJ1-4; 8 positions agree with TRBD1. J was trimmed by 8 bases and V by 3 bases; bases with no gene match: 11. This CDR3 spans 16 amino acids. The germline V gene has CDR1 SGHAT and CDR2 FQNNGV. For the CDR3, the DNA is TGTGCCAGCAGCTTTTGGACAGGGAGGGGAGTGGAAAAACTGTTTTTT. This encodes CASSFWTGRGVEKLFF.

V and J are TRBV18 and TRBJ2-7; TRBD1 matches 9 bases. V dropped 6 bases and J dropped 5; count of bases not matched to a gene: 11. The CDR3 covers 15 residues. The germline gives CDR1 KGHSH, CDR2 LQKENI. CDR3: CASSRRTGVGHEQYF. The CDR3 nucleotides read TGTGCCAGCTCCCGCAGGACAGGGGTGGGGCACGAGCAGTACTTC. The full variable domain, completed using reference TRBV18 and TRBJ2-7, is NAGVMQNPRHLVRRRGQEARLRCSPMKGHSHVYWYRQLPEEGLKFMVYLQKENIIDESGMPKERFSAEFPKEGPSILRIQQVVRGDSAAYFCASSRRTGVGHEQYFGPGTRLTVT.

This clone was seen a handful of times. The rearrangement links TRBV5-4 to TRBJ2-3, with 11 bases aligning to TRBD2. Germline assignment: CDR1 SGHNT and CDR2 YYREEE (reference sequence). After removal of 0 bases from V and 5 bases from J, the junction contained 5 bases not matched to a gene. The CDR3 has 16 amino acids. The CDR3 nucleotides are TGTGCCAGCAGCTTGGGTGGTACTAGCGGGAGAGATACGCAGTATTTT. The encoded protein is CASSLGGTSGRDTQYF. Complete variable domain (other parts from reference TRBV5-4 and TRBJ2-3): ETGVTQSPTHLIKTRGQQVTLRCSSQSGHNTVSWYQQALGQGPQFIFQYYREEENGRGNFPPRFSGLQFPNYSSELNVNALELDDSALYLCASSLGGTSGRDTQYFGPGTRLTVL.

V is TRBV11-2 and J is TRBJ2-7; a weak D match, TRBD2 (6 bases). The germline CDR1 and CDR2 sequences are SGHAT and FQNNGV. The CDR3 totals 15 residues. V was cut by 5 bases and J by 3 bases, with 17 bases left in between. DNA for the CDR3: TGTGCCAGCAGCCTCAGCCCCGGGAGAATCTACGAGCAGTACTTC. It is translated as CASSLSPGRIYEQYF.

This chain connects TRBV2 to TRBJ2-7; a possible D gene is TRBD1 (6 bases). CDR1 is SNHLY, CDR2 FYNNEI, per germline. The CDR3 consists of 13 residues. V lost 6 bases to trimming and J lost 4 bases, with 13 bases between them. The chain's CDR3 is CASRPSQGYEQYF. The CDR3 region has the DNA TGTGCCAGCAGGCCCTCTCAGGGGTACGAGCAGTACTTC.

The chain links TRBV7-3 to TRBJ1-1, with D unclear. Germline loops: CDR1 SGHTA, CDR2 FQGTGA. This CDR3 contains 13 residues. The V end lost 2 bases, the J end lost 1 base, and 5 bases lay between the germline ends. CDR3 residues: CASSLLANTEAFF. CDR3 in DNA: TGTGCCAGCAGCTTACTGGCGAACACTGAAGCTTTCTTT.

The rearrangement links TRBV30 to TRBJ1-1; 7 nucleotides align to TRBD1. This CDR3 has 15 amino acids. Trimming at V came to 3 bases and at J to 1 base, leaving 8 bases not matched to a gene. Germline-derived CDR1 and CDR2 are GTSNPN and SVGIG (reference sequence). The CDR3 DNA is TGTGCCTGGAGGCAGGGGGACTTCTCGAACACTGAAGCTTTCTTT. This sequence encodes CAWRQGDFSNTEAFF.

The chain links TRBV27 to TRBJ2-7, with 7 bases lining up with TRBD2. V gave up 8 bases and J gave up 2 bases; unmatched junction bases: 6. The CDR3 totals 13 residues. Germline CDR1 reads MNHEY; CDR2 reads SMNVEV (reference sequence). The CDR3 region is CASGASGAYEQYF. CDR3 coding DNA: TGTGCCAGCGGGGCTAGCGGAGCCTACGAGCAGTACTTC.

The chain has TRBV14 and TRBJ2-7, with 9 bases lining up with TRBD1. The J segment lost 1 base and the V segment lost 4 bases, leaving 5 bases of the junction unmatched. Germline CDR1 SGHDN, CDR2 FVKESK. This CDR3 region has 15 residues. The CDR3 sequence: CASSRGTGKSYEQYF. The DNA for the CDR3 is TGTGCCAGCAGCCGGGGGACAGGGAAGTCCTACGAGCAGTACTTC.

This sequence joins TRBV6-5 and TRBJ1-6; D remains ambiguous. The CDR3 contains 15 residues. Trimming left V 6 bases short and J 0 bases short, with 9 bases between. The germline gives CDR1 MNHEY, CDR2 SVGAGI. CDR3 sequence: CASSLRSSYNSPLHF. CDR3 DNA: TGTGCCAGCAGCCTTCGGAGCTCCTATAATTCACCCCTCCACTTT.

The chain is built from TRBV19 and TRBJ2-5, with TRBD2 matching over 13 bases. CDR3 size: 17 residues. The V and J ends lost 8 bases and 0 bases, in that order; junction bases with no gene match: 9. CDR1 and CDR2 (germline): LNHDA, SQIVND (reference sequence). DNA for the CDR3: TGTGCCAGTGGCCCCGGGACTAGCGGGGTTTACCAAGAGACCCAGTACTTC. Residues: CASGPGTSGVYQETQYF.

The gene calls are TRBV27 and TRBJ2-6, with 8 bases fitting TRBD1. Germline V gene lookup returns CDR1 MNHEY and CDR2 SMNVEV (reference sequence). The CDR3 is 18 residues long. V lost 6 bases, J lost 0 bases, and 10 bases stayed unmatched. The CDR3 loop reads CASSLQTGDYSGANVLTF. CDR3 nucleotide sequence: TGTGCCAGCAGCTTACAGACAGGGGATTACTCTGGGGCCAACGTCCTGACTTTC.

This chain uses TRBV7-8 with TRBJ1-2, with D possibly being TRBD1 (5 bases). This CDR3 comprises 14 residues. The V gene's germline CDR1 is SGHVS and CDR2 FQNEAQ. The ends were cut back, 3 bases at V and 2 bases at J, with 10 bases in the middle. DNA for the CDR3: TGTGCCAGCAGCTTCGGACACAAAAACTATGGCTACACCTTC. Its protein is CASSFGHKNYGYTF.

The chain couples TRBV19 to TRBJ2-1; TRBD2 matches at 13 bases. J was trimmed by 6 bases and V by 7 bases; bases with no gene match: 3. The CDR3 is 14 residues long. Germline values: CDR1 LNHDA, CDR2 SQIVND (reference sequence). The DNA of the CDR3 is TGTGCCAGTATCGGACTAGCGGGAGCCAATGAGCAGTTCTTC. The encoded protein is CASIGLAGANEQFF.

This clone has just a few counts. The chain has TRBV6-5 and TRBJ1-5, with 9 nucleotides matching TRBD1. The germline CDR1 and CDR2 sequences are MNHEY and SVGAGI. The CDR3 contains 15 residues. The V gene end was trimmed by 5 bases and the J gene end by 2 bases; junction bases not matched to a gene: 4. The CDR3 nucleotides are TGTGCCAGCAGTCACCGGGACAGGGGCAATCAGCCCCAGCATTTT. Translated: CASSHRDRGNQPQHF.

The chain recombines TRBV10-2 with TRBJ2-3; the match to TRBD2 covers 11 bases. CDR3 length: 17 residues. V lost 4 bases and J lost 2; bases outside the gene matches: 8. Germline CDR1 WSHSY, CDR2 SAAADI. The CDR3 here is CASSGPTSGIFTDTQYF. CDR3 in DNA: TGCGCCAGCAGTGGCCCGACTAGCGGGATATTCACAGATACGCAGTATTTT.